A selection of T cell receptor beta chains follows, all from one sample in a study of blood T cells in healthy people across ages. TCRdb analysed the 5' RACE reads with MiXCR anew, one entry per CDR3 protein. This table has over a million distinct CDR3 sequences, 35% to 45% appearing once. Sequencing was performed on blood. The source of these receptors is a young woman in good health. Both conserved end residues are part of each CDR3.

CDR3: CASSQVHVYEQYF
V: TRBV14
J: TRBJ2-7

CDR3: CASKSSRTGPYEQYF
V: TRBV2
J: TRBJ2-7

CDR3: CSATTGTDTF
V: TRBV20-1
J: TRBJ1-2

CDR3: CASSQDRTSGSSYEQYF
V: TRBV3-1
J: TRBJ2-7

CDR3: CASSYGNRRSRTDTQYF
V: TRBV6-5
J: TRBJ2-3

CDR3: CASSVDPSSYGYTF
V: TRBV9
J: TRBJ1-2

CDR3: CSARLGGEQFF
V: TRBV20-1
J: TRBJ2-1

CDR3: CASSDEWGPRSEQYF
V: TRBV6-4
J: TRBJ2-7

CDR3: CASNEGRTNEKLFF
V: TRBV5-1
J: TRBJ1-4

CDR3: CAWSDLRASWETQYF
V: TRBV30
J: NA

CDR3: CSVDDRAMDNEQFF
V: TRBV29-1
J: TRBJ2-1

CDR3: CASSDGRYGYTF
V: TRBV12-3/TRBV12-4
J: TRBJ1-2

CDR3: CASSPRRQKGQPQHF
V: TRBV27
J: TRBJ1-5

CDR3: CASSYSMTAHQPQHF
V: TRBV6-5
J: TRBJ1-5

CDR3: CASSYDRATNEKLFF
V: TRBV13
J: TRBJ1-4

CDR3: CASSPPRGSAYNEQFF
V: TRBV11-1
J: TRBJ2-1

CDR3: CATSDQSGADTQYF
V: TRBV24-1
J: TRBJ2-3

CDR3: CASRHTVAGELFF
V: TRBV6-6
J: TRBJ2-2

CDR3: CASRGGKTGPHGYTF
V: TRBV27
J: TRBJ1-2

CDR3: CASSVLAGGYGSYNEQFF
V: TRBV7-9
J: TRBJ2-1

CDR3: CASSSQGVLYGYTF
V: TRBV7-2
J: TRBJ1-2

CDR3: CASSRGTERNIQYF
V: TRBV18
J: TRBJ2-4

CDR3: CSARDRVIDTQYF
V: TRBV20-1
J: TRBJ2-3

CDR3: CASSQDRRGQGSSTDTQYF
V: TRBV4-3
J: TRBJ2-3

CDR3: CASSSHRGDTQYF
V: TRBV27
J: TRBJ2-3